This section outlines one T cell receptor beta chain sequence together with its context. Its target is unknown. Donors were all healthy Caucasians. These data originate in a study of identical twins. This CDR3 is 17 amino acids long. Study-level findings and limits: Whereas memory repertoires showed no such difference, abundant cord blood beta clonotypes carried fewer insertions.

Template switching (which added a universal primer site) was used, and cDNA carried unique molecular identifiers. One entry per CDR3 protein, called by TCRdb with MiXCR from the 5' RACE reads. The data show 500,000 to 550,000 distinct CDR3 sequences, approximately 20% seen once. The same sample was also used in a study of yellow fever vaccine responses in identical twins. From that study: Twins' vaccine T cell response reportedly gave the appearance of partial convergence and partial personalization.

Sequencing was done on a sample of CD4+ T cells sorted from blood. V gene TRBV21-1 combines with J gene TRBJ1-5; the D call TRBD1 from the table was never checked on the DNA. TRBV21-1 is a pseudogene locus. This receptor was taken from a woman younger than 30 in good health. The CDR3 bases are TGTGCCACCAGCCTCCTAAACAGGGGGGATAGCAATCAGCCCCAGCATTTT. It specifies CATSLLNRGDSNQPQHF.